These 16 T cell receptor beta chains originate from one sample sequenced in a study of blood T cell repertoires in COVID-19. Produced via immunoSEQ multiplex PCR; TCRdb's table is partial and in-frame only. The table has about 180,000 clones, about 88% seen once. The specimen sequenced was peripheral blood. Every receptor here comes from a woman in her twenties or thirties with active or convalescent COVID-19.

This chain uses TRBV28 with TRBJ2-3; D not resolved. The CDR3 runs 14 residues. V lost 4 bases and J lost 5, with 13 bases in between. Germline V gene sequence: CDR1 MDHEN, CDR2 SYDVKM. The CDR3 loop reads CASSSTLAGDTQYF. The CDR3, as DNA: TGTGCCAGCAGTTCCACCTTAGCTGGAGATACGCAGTATTTT.

The chain recombines TRBV7-8 with TRBJ1-2, with D maybe TRBD1 (6 bases). Trimming removed 0 bases at V and 0 bases at J, with 17 bases between. The CDR3 sequence is 18 residues long. Germline V gene sequence: CDR1 SGHVS, CDR2 FQNEAQ. The CDR3 here is CASSLAKGVPGANYGYTF. The DNA of the CDR3 is TGTGCCAGCAGCTTAGCGAAAGGCGTGCCAGGGGCTAACTATGGCTACACCTTC.

This rearrangement joins TRBV20-1 to TRBJ2-7, with D possibly being TRBD1 (6 bases). The germline V gene has CDR1 DFQATT and CDR2 SNEGSKA (reference sequence). Trimming left V 6 bases short and J 4 bases short, with 10 bases between. There are 11 residues in the CDR3. The CDR3 DNA is TGCAGTGCAGGGGACACTTACGAGCAGTACTTC. The encoded protein is CSAGDTYEQYF.

This clone has only a few counts. Written as DNA, the CDR3 is TGTGCCACCGAGCCGGGACAGGATAATTCACCCCTCCACTTT. Translating it yields CATEPGQDNSPLHF. The chain couples TRBV19 to TRBJ1-6, with 8 bases fitting TRBD1. This CDR3 has 14 amino acids. Trimming at V came to 10 bases and at J to 5 bases, leaving 7 bases not matched to a gene. Per the germline V gene, CDR1 is LNHDA and CDR2 is SQIVND (reference sequence).

A single count supports this clone. This chain joins TRBV3-1 (or the pseudogene TRBV3-2) and TRBJ1-1, with a weak D call TRBD1 (6 bases). V was trimmed by 1 base and J by 1 base, leaving 10 bases between them. The CDR3 is 15 amino acids. CDR1 and CDR2 (germline): LGHDT, YNNKEL (reference sequence). This CDR3 reads CASSQGGLKNTEAFF. CDR3 in DNA: TGTGCCAGCAGCCAAGGGGGGCTGAAGAACACTGAAGCTTTCTTT.

This chain links TRBV6-5 with TRBJ1-3, with D possibly matching TRBD1 (5 bases). CDR1 and CDR2 (germline): MNHEY, SVGAGI. Trimming removed 6 bases at V and 1 base at J, with 10 bases between. The length of the CDR3 is 14 residues. CDR3 sequence reads: CASRLGVSGNTIYF. DNA of the CDR3: TGTGCCAGCAGATTAGGGGTATCTGGAAACACCATATATTTT.

V gene TRBV24-1 combines with J gene TRBJ2-5; 7 bases match TRBD1. V was pared by 4 bases and J by 1 base, with 11 bases of the junction left unmatched. The CDR3 covers 17 residues. CDR1 and CDR2 (germline): KGHDR, SFDVKD. The CDR3 reads CATSEGPRQGFQETQYF. The DNA for the CDR3 is TGTGCCACCAGTGAGGGACCCCGACAGGGATTCCAAGAGACCCAGTACTTC.

This rearrangement joins TRBV6-5 to TRBJ1-2; D may be TRBD1 (6 bases). This CDR3 comprises 13 residues. Germline CDR1 MNHEY, CDR2 SVGAGI. Trimming pared 2 bases from V and 6 bases from J, leaving 10 bases between. This chain's CDR3 is CASSYVQGNGYTF. The DNA for the CDR3 is TGTGCCAGCAGTTACGTTCAGGGGAATGGCTACACCTTC.

This clone was observed once. The chain uses TRBV7-9 and TRBJ2-1, with TRBD1 as a possible D gene (6 bases). CDR1 is SEHNR, CDR2 FQNEAQ, per germline (reference sequence). V lost 4 bases and J 10 bases, leaving 8 bases between the germline ends. The CDR3 totals 11 residues. The CDR3 nucleotides are TGTGCCAGCAGCTCAGACAGGGAGCAGTTCTTC. Its protein is CASSSDREQFF.

Within the sample, this clone is medium-sized (0.01 to 0.1%). The rearrangement links TRBV28 to TRBJ2-7; 7 positions agree with TRBD1. The J segment lost 4 bases and the V segment lost 2 bases, leaving 8 bases of the junction unmatched. The CDR3 consists of 15 residues. CDR1 MDHEN and CDR2 SYDVKM come from the germline V gene. The CDR3 loop reads CASSLAAGGEYEQYF. Here the CDR3 DNA reads TGTGCCAGCAGTTTAGCAGCAGGGGGAGAGTACGAGCAGTACTTC.

This sequence joins TRBV4-1 and TRBJ1-5, with TRBD1 as a possible D gene (6 bases). CDR1 is MGHRA and CDR2 is YSYEKL in the germline V gene. The CDR3 runs to 16 residues. Trimming stripped 0 bases from V and 7 bases from J, with 16 bases between. The CDR3 spells CASSQDNRGFRQPQHF. DNA for the CDR3: TGCGCCAGCAGCCAAGATAATAGGGGGTTCAGGCAGCCCCAGCATTTT.

V is TRBV2 and J is TRBJ2-3, with a possible D match to TRBD2 (6 bases). There are 17 residues in the CDR3. Germline lookup yields CDR1 SNHLY and CDR2 FYNNEI. Trimming cost V 1 base and J 2 bases, with 16 bases left between them. CDR3 amino acids: CASSEESLARTTDTQYF. The DNA for the CDR3 is TGTGCCAGCAGTGAAGAGTCCCTAGCGAGGACCACAGATACGCAGTATTTT. Combining the CDR3 with reference TRBV2 and TRBJ2-3 gives the whole variable domain EPEVTQTPSHQVTQMGQEVILRCVPISNHLYFYWYRQILGQKVEFLVSFYNNEISEKSEIFDDQFSVERPDGSNFTLKIRSTKLEDSAMYFCASSEESLARTTDTQYFGPGTRLTVL.

The chain joins TRBV6-5 to TRBJ2-7, with 10 bases identical to TRBD2. The junction had 4 bases not matched to a gene; V was cut back by 9 bases and J by 2 bases. CDR1 MNHEY and CDR2 SVGAGI come from the germline V gene. The CDR3 contains 13 residues. CDR3 DNA: TGTGCCAGTGAGCGGGAGGGGACCTACGAGCAGTACTTC. Its protein product is CASEREGTYEQYF.

As DNA, the CDR3 is TGTGCCAGCAGCGAGAGTGACTACGAGCAGTACTTC. Its translation is CASSESDYEQYF. This chain joins TRBV3-1 (or the pseudogene TRBV3-2) and TRBJ2-7; D gene ambiguous. From germline, CDR1 is LGHDT and CDR2 YNNKEL (reference sequence). Trimming cost V 5 bases and J 3 bases, with 8 bases left between them. CDR3 length: 12 amino acids.

The rearrangement uses TRBV19 and TRBJ2-5; D is possibly TRBD2 (5 bases). Germline CDR1 is LNHDA and CDR2 is SQIVND (reference sequence). Trimming removed 6 bases from V and 0 bases from J, with 17 bases in between. The CDR3 has 16 amino acids. CDR3 protein: CASSPGERRYQETQYF. The CDR3 DNA reads TGTGCCAGTAGCCCCGGGGAGCGGAGGTACCAAGAGACCCAGTACTTC.

The V call is TRBV7-8, the J call TRBJ2-3, with 7 nucleotides matching TRBD2. V lost 6 bases, J lost 3 bases, and 12 bases stayed unmatched. CDR3 size: 16 residues. Germline V gene lookup returns CDR1 SGHVS and CDR2 FQNEAQ. The CDR3 here is CASRHPPWRETDTQYF. In DNA, the CDR3 is TGTGCCAGCAGGCACCCCCCCTGGCGGGAGACAGATACGCAGTATTTT.